This T cell receptor (beta chain) was identified in a study of beta chain features in type 1 diabetes. Findings of the study overall: Moderately but significantly shorter TCRB CDR3s were found in Type 1 diabetes patients in all four CD4+ subsets. Fewer junction insertions and more nucleotide deletions appeared in type 1 diabetes patients.

Sequenced material consisted of expressed TCRB transcripts (all of the isolated RNA was reverse transcribed). Profiled with immunoSEQ multiplex PCR; TCRdb holds only in-frame clones, not every one. Of 310,000 or so clones in the sample, approximately 16% were seen once. A remark on this clone: Its antigen is currently unknown.

V shed 3 bases and J shed 5 bases, with 8 bases lying between them. In germline, CDR1 is MGHDK, CDR2 SYGVNS. The CDR3 consists of 13 residues. The source material was naive CD4+ T cells from blood. The chain combines TRBV25-1 with TRBJ1-5, with D perhaps TRBD1 (5 bases). The source of this sequence is a man between 18 and 35 years old with type 1 diabetes. The CDR3 spells CASSDRVDQPQHF. CDR3 bases: TGTGCCAGCAGTGACAGGGTGGATCAGCCCCAGCATTTT. Variable domain in full (rest from reference TRBV25-1 and TRBJ1-5): EADIYQTPRYLVIGTGKKITLECSQTMGHDKMYWYQQDPGMELHLIHYSYGVNSTEKGDLSSESTVSRIRTEHFPLTLESARPSHTSQYLCASSDRVDQPQHFGDGTRLSIL.